Here is one TCR beta chain with its context. Germline V gives CDR1 MNHEY, CDR2 SMNVEV (reference sequence). V was shortened by 4 bases and J by 0 bases, with 6 bases between the two germline ends. The CDR3 is 13 amino acids. This record belongs to a study of CD8 T cells in Susac syndrome. RNA was extracted with the RNeasy kit, and a quantity of 0.5 to 1 ug was reverse transcribed using random hexamers. TCRdb reprocessed the immunoSEQ multiplex PCR reads via MiXCR and lists one record per CDR3 protein. This sample has about 22,000 distinct CDR3 sequences, with roughly 93% found just once. TCR beta sequencing was performed on blood CD8+ and CD4+ T cells.

This receptor was identified in a human donor in good health. The rearrangement uses TRBV27 and TRBJ2-5, with D possibly matching TRBD2 (6 bases). The sample taken for sequencing was CD8+ T cells from PBMCs. CDR3 sequence: CASSSSDQETQYF. As DNA, the CDR3 is TGTGCCAGCAGTTCTAGCGACCAAGAGACCCAGTACTTC.